Below are 26 T cell receptor beta chains sequenced from a single sample in a study of blood T cell repertoires in COVID-19. This table comes from immunoSEQ multiplex PCR, and its TCRdb copy is limited to in-frame clones, with some not included. The data contain roughly 66,000 clones, 82% of them singletons. The specimen was peripheral blood. The receptors derive from a man in his 60s with acute or convalescent COVID-19.

This chain uses TRBV9 with TRBJ1-1, with unresolved D. Germline loops: CDR1 SGDLS, CDR2 YYNGEE. This CDR3 is 15 amino acids long. Trimming pared 4 bases from V and 1 base from J, leaving 14 bases between. The CDR3 protein is CASSPGLEENTEAFF. The CDR3 DNA is TGTGCCAGCAGCCCCGGTCTAGAGGAGAACACTGAAGCTTTCTTT.

V is TRBV2 and J is TRBJ1-1; D might be TRBD1 (6 bases). CDR3 length equals 14 residues. Germline V lookup: CDR1 SNHLY, CDR2 FYNNEI. Trimming removed 3 bases from V and 7 bases from J, with 15 bases in between. The DNA for the CDR3 is TGTGCCAGCAGTGAGAATGGGACACCAAGTGAAGCTTTCTTT. It yields the protein CASSENGTPSEAFF.

This rearrangement joins TRBV3-1 (or the pseudogene TRBV3-2) to TRBJ2-7; no clear D gene. The CDR3 consists of 15 residues. Germline V gives CDR1 LGHDT, CDR2 YNNKEL (reference sequence). With 0 bases removed from V and 3 bases from J, the gap between germline ends came to 12 bases. CDR3 coding DNA: TGTGCCAGCAGCCAAGACATCGGCAGAGGCTACGAGCAGTACTTC. Protein sequence: CASSQDIGRGYEQYF.

V usage is TRBV10-3 and J usage is TRBJ2-1; 9 nucleotides match TRBD1. Trimming removed 4 bases from V and 12 bases from J; junction bases left unmatched: 7. CDR3 length: 13 amino acids. CDR1 and CDR2 from the germline V gene are ENHRY and SYGVKD. In DNA, the CDR3 is TGTGCCATCAGTGGGGACAGGGATCTTGCGCAGTTCTTC. It is translated as CAISGDRDLAQFF.

J is TRBJ1-1 and V is TRBV27; D uncertain. The CDR3 extends over 12 amino acids. Germline V gene sequence: CDR1 MNHEY, CDR2 SMNVEV (reference sequence). With 6 bases removed from V and 1 base from J, the gap between germline ends came to 6 bases. CDR3 residues: CASRQPNTEAFF. Here the CDR3 DNA reads TGTGCCAGCAGACAACCGAACACTGAAGCTTTCTTT.

This sequence joins TRBV14 and TRBJ1-2; D gene unclear. The CDR3 is 15 amino acids. Deletions cut 0 bases from V and 6 bases from J, with 14 bases between. Per the germline V gene, CDR1 is SGHDN and CDR2 is FVKESK. The CDR3 loop is CASSQDLVSIDGYTF. The CDR3 bases are TGTGCCAGCAGCCAAGATCTAGTCAGTATCGATGGCTACACCTTC.

The chain uses TRBV11-2 and TRBJ2-1, with D tentatively TRBD1 (6 bases). Germline CDR1 SGHAT, CDR2 FQNNGV. V was shortened by 0 bases and J by 10 bases, with 13 bases between the two germline ends. The CDR3 sequence is 14 residues long. CDR3 residues: CASSLDVRGREQFF. In DNA, the CDR3 is TGTGCCAGCAGCTTAGATGTCAGGGGTAGGGAGCAGTTCTTC.

The chain combines TRBV9 with TRBJ2-4; a weak D match, TRBD1 (5 bases). V lost 1 base to trimming and J lost 2 bases, with 10 bases between them. Germline loops: CDR1 SGDLS, CDR2 YYNGEE. This CDR3 spans 15 amino acids. CDR3 nucleotide sequence: TGTGCCAGCAGCGTAAGGGCAGGGCCCAAAAACATTCAGTACTTC. This gives the protein CASSVRAGPKNIQYF.

The chain is built from TRBV18 and TRBJ2-2, with 8 bases identical to TRBD2. The CDR3 is 15 amino acids. Per germline, CDR1 KGHSH and CDR2 LQKENI. Unmatched junction bases numbered 8, after V lost 5 bases and J lost 6 bases. For the CDR3, the DNA is TGTGCCAGCTCAGCTAGCGGGCCGACCCCCGGGGAGCTGTTTTTT. Amino acid sequence: CASSASGPTPGELFF.

This clone was recorded only once. This sequence joins TRBV18 and TRBJ1-2, with 7 nucleotides matching TRBD1. This CDR3 has 15 residues. The junction had 8 bases not matched to a gene; V was cut back by 3 bases and J by 4 bases. CDR1 and CDR2 (germline): KGHSH, LQKENI. CDR3 in DNA: TGTGCCAGCTCACCTGGACAGGACGCCATCTATGGCTACACCTTC. Its protein product is CASSPGQDAIYGYTF.

V gene TRBV5-1 combines with J gene TRBJ1-1; D is perhaps TRBD1 (5 bases). Germline CDR1 SGHRS, CDR2 YFSETQ. The CDR3 spans 15 residues. V lost 0 bases, J lost 7 bases, and 16 bases lay in between. The CDR3 DNA follows: TGCGCCAGCAGCTTGGCTAGGAGGGCCCAGGGTGAAGCTTTCTTT. Protein product: CASSLARRAQGEAFF.

This clone was detected a few times. The chain is built from TRBV11-2 and TRBJ1-3; possibly TRBD1 for D (5 bases). The V end lost 5 bases, the J end lost 4 bases, and 9 bases lay between the germline ends. Germline-derived CDR1 and CDR2 are SGHAT and FQNNGV. This CDR3 has 13 residues. The CDR3 here is CASSPRQGNTIYF. DNA of the CDR3: TGTGCCAGCAGCCCCAGACAGGGAAACACCATATATTTT.

The rearrangement joins TRBV3-1 (or the pseudogene TRBV3-2) to TRBJ1-2; 12 bases are a match to TRBD1. The CDR3 runs to 20 residues. Germline V gene lookup returns CDR1 LGHDT and CDR2 YNNKEL (reference sequence). Trimming cost V 0 bases and J 4 bases; bases outside gene matches: 15. The CDR3 DNA sequence: TGTGCCAGCAGCCAAGATTTGGGACCGGGACAGGGGGCGCAGGGCTATGGCTACACCTTC. This gives the protein CASSQDLGPGQGAQGYGYTF.

The chain recombines TRBV2 with TRBJ2-7, with 9 bases aligning to TRBD1. V shed 6 bases, J shed 4 bases, and the junction held 7 bases outside the gene matches. The CDR3 contains 14 residues. Germline V gene data show CDR1 as SNHLY and CDR2 as FYNNEI. This CDR3 is CASRFGTGQYEQYF. CDR3 nucleotide sequence: TGTGCCAGCAGGTTTGGGACAGGGCAGTACGAGCAGTACTTC. Looking up the rest from reference TRBV2 and TRBJ2-7 gives the full variable domain: EPEVTQTPSHQVTQMGQEVILRCVPISNHLYFYWYRQILGQKVEFLVSFYNNEISEKSEIFDDQFSVERPDGSNFTLKIRSTKLEDSAMYFCASRFGTGQYEQYFGPGTRLTVT.

The rearrangement joins TRBV9 to TRBJ1-2; no clear D. The CDR3 loop spans 13 amino acids. V was cut by 0 bases and J by 8 bases, with 11 bases left in between. Germline CDR1 SGDLS, CDR2 YYNGEE. The CDR3 nucleotides read TGTGCCAGCAGCGTAGATGAGCGGCCGGGCTACACCTTC. Its translation: CASSVDERPGYTF.

This clone was observed once. The rearrangement links TRBV5-1 to TRBJ1-4; 9 bases agree with TRBD1. Germline CDR1 reads SGHRS; CDR2 reads YFSETQ. The CDR3 runs 14 residues. J lost 8 bases, V lost 4 bases, and 6 bases had no gene match. For the CDR3, the DNA is TGCGCCAGCAGCAGGGACAGGGTTGGGGAAAAACTGTTTTTT. It encodes CASSRDRVGEKLFF.

This chain connects TRBV30 to TRBJ2-2, with TRBD1 matching 8 bases. V shed 8 bases, J shed 5 bases, and the junction held 13 bases outside the gene matches. This CDR3 has 15 residues. Germline CDR1 reads GTSNPN; CDR2 reads SVGIG (reference sequence). The CDR3 nucleotides are TGTGCCGGGGGCCGACGGGACAGGCTGACCGGGGAGCTGTTTTTT. Translated: CAGGRRDRLTGELFF.

The rearrangement links TRBV4-2 to TRBJ2-5, with D possibly matching TRBD2 (7 bases). The CDR3 is 17 residues long. Deletions cut 1 base from V and 3 bases from J, with 18 bases between. Germline V gene data show CDR1 as LGHNA and CDR2 as YNFKEQ. The CDR3 bases are TGTGCCAGCAGCCAAGTAAAGGGGGGGGCCGGCGAAGAGACCCAGTACTTC. This encodes CASSQVKGGAGEETQYF.

The chain employs TRBV5-1 and TRBJ1-1; D is undetermined. The V end was cut by 2 bases, the J end by 3 bases, with 11 bases between. The CDR3 loop spans 14 amino acids. Germline V lookup: CDR1 SGHRS, CDR2 YFSETQ. CDR3 sequence reads: CASSLEGPDTEAFF. As DNA, the CDR3 is TGCGCCAGCAGCTTAGAGGGTCCGGACACTGAAGCTTTCTTT.

The sample holds one count of this clone. The chain links TRBV30 to TRBJ2-2; the D is unclear. This CDR3 has 13 residues. Germline-derived CDR1 and CDR2 are GTSNPN and SVGIG (reference sequence). V was pared by 2 bases and J by 8 bases, with 12 bases between. The CDR3 region is CAWSPRPGGELFF. The CDR3 nucleotides read TGTGCCTGGAGTCCCCGGCCCGGGGGGGAGCTGTTTTTT.

This chain connects TRBV9 to TRBJ1-2, with TRBD1 matching 10 bases. CDR3 size: 16 residues. The germline V gene has CDR1 SGDLS and CDR2 YYNGEE. V lost 4 bases to trimming and J lost 7 bases; unmatched junction nucleotides: 13. CDR3 DNA sequence: TGTGCCAGCAGCTCCACCGCCGGGACAGGGGTTGTTGGCTACACCTTC. Protein: CASSSTAGTGVVGYTF.

The chain links TRBV11-2 to TRBJ2-7, with 11 bases identical to TRBD1. The CDR3 runs 14 residues. Germline loops: CDR1 SGHAT, CDR2 FQNNGV. J was trimmed by 2 bases and V by 5 bases; bases with no gene match: 2. This CDR3 is CASSPDRGPYEQYF. CDR3 nucleotide sequence: TGTGCCAGCAGCCCGGACAGGGGGCCCTACGAGCAGTACTTC.

The chain joins TRBV11-2 to TRBJ2-7; D ambiguous. Trimming cost V 1 base and J 3 bases, with 10 bases left between them. The CDR3 totals 14 residues. Germline V lookup: CDR1 SGHAT, CDR2 FQNNGV. The CDR3 is CASSLGSQIYEQYF. The DNA of the CDR3 is TGTGCCAGCAGCTTAGGTAGCCAAATCTACGAGCAGTACTTC.

This rearrangement joins TRBV6-2 or TRBV6-3 to TRBJ1-1, with D possibly TRBD1 on 6 matching bases. Germline CDR1 and CDR2: MNHEY and SVGEGT. Trimming removed 4 bases from V and 9 bases from J, with 18 bases in between. The CDR3 totals 14 residues. The CDR3 sequence: CASSSRGAGEQAFF. CDR3 DNA: TGTGCCAGCAGTTCTAGGGGTGCAGGGGAGCAAGCTTTCTTT.

This chain links TRBV5-6 with TRBJ2-2; D is ambiguous. The CDR3 has 14 residues. The V gene lost 1 base and the J gene lost 3 bases, with 7 bases spanning the gap. Germline loops: CDR1 SGHDT, CDR2 YYEEEE. In DNA form, the CDR3 reads TGTGCCAGCAGCTTGTCGTTATACACCGGGGAGCTGTTTTTT. This encodes CASSLSLYTGELFF.

The chain couples TRBV19 to TRBJ1-5, with 11 nucleotides matching TRBD1. This CDR3 region has 19 residues. Germline trimming cut 4 bases from V and 0 bases from J; bases unmatched to any gene: 11. Germline V CDR1 and CDR2: LNHDA, SQIVND (reference sequence). The CDR3, as DNA: TGTGCCAGTAGTACGCGGACAGGGGGCGTTGGGATTAGCAATCAGCCCCAGCATTTT. It encodes CASSTRTGGVGISNQPQHF.